The TCR beta chain described here comes from a study of blood T cells in healthy people across ages. Notes on the study in general: With donor CMV status unknown, expanded clonotype changes were possibly confounded. Versus aged donors, long-lived donors had higher diversity and more naive CD4+ cells.

About this clonotype itself: Its antigen is unknown.

The authors ran a second PCR of 7 to 11 cycles using a sample-barcoded 5' primer and a J-beta primer mix. TCRdb recomputed calls from the 5' RACE reads with MiXCR, one row per CDR3 protein. In the table there are some 560,000 distinct CDR3 sequences, about 26% of which are singletons. This sample was shared with a second study, whose subject was T cells of mothers and their children. According to that study: Over 9.5 million reads per mother and around 3 million per child were obtained. Microchimeric T cell clones that persisted were not detected.

Material for sequencing was blood. This TCR came from a boy aged 2-9 years in good health.

CDR3 sequence reads: CSARGDPGQPQHF. The CDR3 coding sequence is TGCAGTGCTAGAGGGGACCCAGGGCAGCCCCAGCATTTT. The V call is TRBV20-1, the J call TRBJ1-5; tentatively, D is TRBD1 (5 bases). CDR3 length equals 13 residues. V shed 1 base and J shed 7 bases, with 11 bases lying between them. The germline V gene has CDR1 DFQATT and CDR2 SNEGSKA (reference sequence).